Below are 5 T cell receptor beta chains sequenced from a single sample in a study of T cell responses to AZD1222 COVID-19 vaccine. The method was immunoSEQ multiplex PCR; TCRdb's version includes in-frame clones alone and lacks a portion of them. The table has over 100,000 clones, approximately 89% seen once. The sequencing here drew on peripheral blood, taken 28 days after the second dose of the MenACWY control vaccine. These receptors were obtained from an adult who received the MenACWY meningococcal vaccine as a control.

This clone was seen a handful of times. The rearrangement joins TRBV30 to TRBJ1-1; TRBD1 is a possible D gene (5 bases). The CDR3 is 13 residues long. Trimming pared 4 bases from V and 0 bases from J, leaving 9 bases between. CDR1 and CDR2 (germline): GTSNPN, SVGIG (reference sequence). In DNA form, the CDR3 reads TGTGCCTGGAACGTCAGGGTGAACACTGAAGCTTTCTTT. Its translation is CAWNVRVNTEAFF.

The CDR3 loop is CASSSPTPYNSPLHF. CDR3 sequence (DNA): TGTGCCAGCAGCTCCCCTACGCCCTATAATTCACCCCTCCACTTT. The chain combines TRBV13 with TRBJ1-6; D is unclear. Germline CDR1 is PRHDT and CDR2 is FYEKMQ (reference sequence). Trimming cost V 4 bases and J 2 bases, with 9 bases left between them. CDR3 length: 15 amino acids.

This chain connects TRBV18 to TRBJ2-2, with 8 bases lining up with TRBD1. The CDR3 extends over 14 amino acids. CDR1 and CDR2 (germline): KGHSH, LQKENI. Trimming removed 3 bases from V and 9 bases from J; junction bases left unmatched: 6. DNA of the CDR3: TGTGCCAGCTCACCTGGGACAGGATCCCGGGAGCTGTTTTTT. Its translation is CASSPGTGSRELFF. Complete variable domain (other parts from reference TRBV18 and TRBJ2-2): NAGVMQNPRHLVRRRGQEARLRCSPMKGHSHVYWYRQLPEEGLKFMVYLQKENIIDESGMPKERFSAEFPKEGPSILRIQQVVRGDSAAYFCASSPGTGSRELFFGEGSRLTVL.

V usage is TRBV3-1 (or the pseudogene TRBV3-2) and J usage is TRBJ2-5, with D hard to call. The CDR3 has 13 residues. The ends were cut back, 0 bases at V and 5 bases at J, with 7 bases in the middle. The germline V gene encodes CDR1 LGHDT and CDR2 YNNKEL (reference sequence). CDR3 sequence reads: CASSQESRETQYF. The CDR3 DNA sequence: TGTGCCAGCAGCCAAGAATCAAGGGAGACCCAGTACTTC.

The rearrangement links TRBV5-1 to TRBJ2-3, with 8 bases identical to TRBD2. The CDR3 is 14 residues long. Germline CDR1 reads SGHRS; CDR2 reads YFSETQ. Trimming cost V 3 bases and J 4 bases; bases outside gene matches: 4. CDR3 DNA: TGCGCCAGCAGCTATAGCGGGGACCCAGATACGCAGTATTTT. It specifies CASSYSGDPDTQYF.